This T cell receptor (beta chain) stems from a study of blood T cells in healthy people across ages (dated by TCRdb to between 2015 and 2016). Notes on the research overall: In model experiments, template switching captured about one uniquely barcoded TCR beta cDNA molecule for every two T cells. Age-related changes in TCR beta repertoire diversity were measured in the study by deep sequencing normalized with unique cDNA molecular identifiers. The donors were split into four age groups: young (average approximately 16 years), middle-aged (nearly 40), aged (more than 60) and long-lived (roughly 77). To avoid experimental bias, donors of different ages were spread randomly across the sequencing lanes. The study analyzed two additional independent replicas of 1 million unique cDNA reads from the same blood draw for two donors, one aged 18 to 30 and one aged 80 or older. The investigation overall reported the following: Observed TCR beta diversity per million T cells fell roughly linearly with age, and a significant reduction was already apparent by age approximately 40. Estimates of total diversity based on one million sequenced T cells were considered lower bounds and underestimates. A strong correlation was found between observed TCR beta diversity and the percentage of naive T cells measured by flow cytometry. The CMV infection status of donors was not known, potentially confounding age-related changes in expanded clonotypes. The long-lived group showed more naive CD4+ T cells, fewer expanded clones and increased TCR diversity than the aged group, suggesting age selection. Conclusive comparison of naive and antigen-experienced compartments was prevented by the profiling of bulk unsorted PBMCs.

Concerning this clonotype itself: Its antigen is still unknown. No clone much larger than this one lies a single base away; base qualities are absent.

The CDR3 sequence holds 16 residues, the cysteine and phenylalanine included. The only DNA kept is the CDR3, 48 bases in frame from the first base. V is shortened by 3 bases, J by 13 bases, and the region joining them spans 25 bases. Taken from the germline V gene, the CDR1 and CDR2 loops are ENHRY and SYGVKD. Systemically healthy Caucasian individuals from Russia, about 38 in total and aged roughly 6 to 100 years, were included as donors. Approximately 10 milliliters of peripheral blood were collected from each donor into EDTA-treated Vacutainer tubes. Ficoll-Paque density-gradient centrifugation was used to isolate PBMCs, with at least 6 million obtained per sample. Trizol reagent was used to extract total RNA from PBMCs, with at least 5.5 micrograms per sample. Naive CD45RAhigh/CD27high T cell percentages were measured by flow cytometry on a PBMC aliquot from every donor. Preparation of the library involved 5' RACE. The second PCR ran for roughly 7 to 11 cycles and used a J-beta primer mix along with a sample-barcoded 5' primer. A template-switch 5' adaptor carrying 12 random nucleotides introduced a unique molecular identifier onto each TCR beta cDNA molecule. Each sample yielded at least 3 million CDR3-containing paired-end reads. First-strand cDNA was synthesized from all RNA with the Mint cDNA synthesis kit, primed by a TRBC-specific oligonucleotide. Following uracil-DNA glycosylase treatment, a first 18-cycle PCR with universal primers M1SS and BC2_uni_R was performed on all cDNA. Concerning the study's data processing: For normalization, 1 million high-quality reads were randomly selected from each sample, with every read carrying a distinct molecular identifier. Instead of being binned into consensus sequences, reads that shared molecular identifiers were thrown out. CDR3 identification, clonotype clustering and error correction used MiTCR with a Q25 quality threshold and the strictest error-elimination algorithm. Lower-bound total TCR beta diversity was estimated with a nonparametric unseen species model using Euler transformation. Starting from the raw public reads, TCRdb applied fastp trimming at Q25, assembled clones with MiXCR and retained in-frame beta chains. All rows with the same CDR3 protein become a single entry with the most common DNA and genes. It is TCRdb's table, rather than the study itself, that gives the V and J calls and clone size. This sample comprises 1.8 million or so distinct CDR3 sequences, roughly two fifths of them detected only once. Roughly 23% of the sample is held by the ten biggest clonotypes.

Sequencing was performed on blood. The sequence came from a human donor in good health. In this chain, TRBV10-3 is recombined with TRBJ2-1; the D call could be TRBD1 or TRBD2, with each sharing 6 bases. The CDR3 corresponds to CAISDLSTRGLETQFF. The sequenced DNA is TGTGCCATCAGTGACCTTTCCACCCGGGGGCTAGAGACCCAGTTCTTC.